The 28 T cell receptor beta chains reported below all come from one sample, sequenced in a study of graft-versus-host responses after intestinal transplantation. Repertoires were generated with immunoSEQ multiplex PCR, while TCRdb's copy carries only in-frame clones and drops some. Among about 88,000 clones listed, 75% to 95% were seen once. No antigens are known for them. The sequencing used unstimulated CD4+ T cells sorted from spleen or lymph node cells, collected before transplant. These receptors all come from a human donor who was the organ donor for an intestinal transplant.

The chain carries TRBV13 and TRBJ2-3; TRBD2 agrees at 7 bases. This CDR3 is built from 16 residues. CDR1 is PRHDT, CDR2 FYEKMQ, per germline (reference sequence). The J segment lost 3 bases and the V segment lost 4 bases, leaving 10 bases of the junction unmatched. CDR3 protein: CASSWGGGSLTDTQYF. The CDR3 DNA follows: TGTGCCAGCAGCTGGGGTGGCGGGAGCTTGACAGATACGCAGTATTTT.

The chain employs TRBV14 and TRBJ2-5; tentatively, D is TRBD2 (5 bases). Trimming shortened V by 4 bases and J by 7 bases, and 19 bases separated the two germline ends. The CDR3 loop spans 15 amino acids. Germline V CDR1 and CDR2: SGHDN, FVKESK. DNA for the CDR3: TGTGCCAGCAGCCCAACTAGTTTAATGTGGGGGACCCAGTACTTC. Translated: CASSPTSLMWGTQYF.

The genes are TRBV9 and TRBJ1-6, with a weak D call TRBD1 (6 bases). CDR3 length equals 15 residues. V was shortened by 3 bases and J by 5 bases, with 12 bases between the two germline ends. Germline CDR1 and CDR2: SGDLS and YYNGEE. As DNA, the CDR3 is TGTGCCAGCAGCGCCACAGGGAAACATAATTCACCCCTCCACTTT. Translation: CASSATGKHNSPLHF.

V usage is TRBV6-1 and J usage is TRBJ2-5; 11 positions match TRBD2. Germline lookup yields CDR1 MNHNS and CDR2 SASEGT. The CDR3 extends over 16 amino acids. J was trimmed by 1 base and V by 4 bases; bases with no gene match: 5. DNA of the CDR3: TGTGCCAGCAGTGTTAGTAGCGGGGGGGTCCAAGAGACCCAGTACTTC. Encoded protein: CASSVSSGGVQETQYF.

The chain joins TRBV5-1 to TRBJ1-2; TRBD1 matches 8 bases. The trim removed 3 bases at V and 4 bases at J, leaving 5 bases unmatched. This CDR3 region has 14 residues. Per germline, CDR1 SGHRS and CDR2 YFSETQ. The CDR3 DNA reads as TGCGCCAGCAGCTCCGGGACAGGATCCTATGGCTACACCTTC. Residues: CASSSGTGSYGYTF.

V and J are TRBV19 and TRBJ1-2, with 8 bases matching TRBD1. Per the germline V gene, CDR1 is LNHDA and CDR2 is SQIVND (reference sequence). Unmatched junction bases numbered 12, after V lost 8 bases and J lost 4 bases. The CDR3 totals 15 residues. The CDR3 protein is CASSRDRIVSYGYTF. The CDR3 DNA is TGTGCCAGTTCCCGGGACAGGATCGTCAGCTATGGCTACACCTTC.

The chain joins TRBV6-1 to TRBJ1-1; no firm D call. V was pared by 3 bases and J by 1 base, with 12 bases between. CDR3 length equals 15 residues. Per germline, CDR1 MNHNS and CDR2 SASEGT. CDR3: CASSDGAGRNTEAFF. Written as DNA, the CDR3 is TGTGCCAGCAGTGATGGCGCAGGTCGGAACACTGAAGCTTTCTTT.

V usage is TRBV10-1 and J usage is TRBJ2-7; tentatively, D is TRBD1 (6 bases). V lost 9 bases and J 12 bases, leaving 15 bases between the germline ends. The V gene's germline CDR1 is WNHNN and CDR2 SYGVQD (reference sequence). The CDR3 extends over 10 amino acids. CDR3 region: CARDRQVLYF. CDR3 coding DNA: TGCGCCAGAGACCGACAGGTTCTGTACTTC.

The genes are TRBV30 and TRBJ2-7; the D gene is possibly TRBD2 (5 bases). The germline CDR1 and CDR2 sequences are GTSNPN and SVGIG (reference sequence). The CDR3 contains 11 residues. CDR3 region: CVVRRGSEQYF. In DNA form, the CDR3 reads TGTGTGGTAAGACGAGGGAGCGAGCAGTACTTC. The whole variable domain, remainder taken from reference TRBV30 and TRBJ2-7, is SQTIHQWPATLVQPVGSPLSLECTVEGTSNPNLYWYRQAAGRGLQLLFYSVGIGQISSEVPQNLSASRPQDRQFILSSKKLLLSDSGFYLCVVRRGSEQYFGPGTRLTVT.

The CDR3 region is CAWSVSYRAPNTIYF. CDR3 DNA: TGTGCCTGGAGTGTATCGTACAGGGCACCAAACACCATATATTTT. This rearrangement joins TRBV30 to TRBJ1-3, with D possibly matching TRBD1 (6 bases). CDR3 length: 15 amino acids. The V gene lost 0 bases and the J gene lost 6 bases, with 15 bases spanning the gap. Germline CDR1 GTSNPN, CDR2 SVGIG (reference sequence).

CDR3 nucleotides: TGTGCCAGCAGTTGGACTGGCACAGATACGCAGTATTTT. Its translation is CASSWTGTDTQYF. The chain employs TRBV14 and TRBJ2-3; weak D call: TRBD2 (5 bases). Germline V gene sequence: CDR1 SGHDN, CDR2 FVKESK. Trimming removed 6 bases from V and 1 base from J, with 8 bases in between. CDR3 length equals 13 residues.

V and J are TRBV6-1 and TRBJ1-4, with unresolved D. Per germline, CDR1 MNHNS and CDR2 SASEGT. Deletions cut 4 bases from V and 0 bases from J, with 9 bases between. The CDR3 spans 15 residues. This CDR3 is CASSVNRATNEKLFF. DNA of the CDR3: TGTGCCAGCAGTGTAAACCGAGCAACTAATGAAAAACTGTTTTTT.

J is TRBJ2-5 and V is TRBV27; D uncertain. This CDR3 is 15 amino acids long. The germline V and J ends were trimmed by 3 bases and 5 bases, with 16 bases remaining between them. Germline CDR1 MNHEY, CDR2 SMNVEV (reference sequence). CDR3 amino acids: CASSLSIDRRETQYF. The CDR3 DNA follows: TGTGCCAGCAGTTTGAGTATAGACCGGCGGGAGACCCAGTACTTC.

The CDR3 DNA sequence: TGTGCCACCAGCAGAGATCGGGGGAGTACCGGCACTGAAGCTTTCTTT. This gives the protein CATSRDRGSTGTEAFF. The chain links TRBV15 to TRBJ1-1; TRBD1 might be the D (5 bases). This CDR3 has 16 residues. Trimming took 0 bases from V and 4 from J, leaving 15 bases between them. From germline, CDR1 is LNHNV and CDR2 YYDKDF (reference sequence).

V usage is TRBV11-2 and J usage is TRBJ1-1; the D gene is possibly TRBD1 (6 bases). Trimming cost V 5 bases and J 2 bases, with 9 bases left between them. This CDR3 region has 13 residues. The germline CDR1 and CDR2 sequences are SGHAT and FQNNGV. CDR3 bases: TGTGCCAGCAGCGCGGACAGTAACACTGAAGCTTTCTTT. As protein: CASSADSNTEAFF.

This sequence joins TRBV5-1 and TRBJ1-2; TRBD1 matches at 8 bases. CDR1 and CDR2 from the germline V gene are SGHRS and YFSETQ. The CDR3 runs to 14 residues. Unmatched junction bases numbered 7, after V lost 4 bases and J lost 5 bases. CDR3 in DNA: TGCGCCAGCAGCCCCGACAGGGGAGAGTATGGCTACACCTTC. It is translated as CASSPDRGEYGYTF.

The chain couples TRBV5-1 to TRBJ2-1; maybe TRBD2 (6 bases). V gave up 3 bases and J gave up 5 bases, with 15 bases separating them. The CDR3 loop spans 15 amino acids. Germline loops: CDR1 SGHRS, CDR2 YFSETQ. The CDR3 spells CASSWGLQSNNEQFF. CDR3 sequence (DNA): TGCGCCAGCAGCTGGGGACTTCAATCTAACAATGAGCAGTTCTTC.

The chain combines TRBV6-1 with TRBJ2-1; 8 bases map to TRBD2. CDR3 length: 15 amino acids. J was trimmed by 0 bases and V by 7 bases; bases with no gene match: 5. CDR1 MNHNS and CDR2 SASEGT come from the germline V gene. This CDR3 reads CASTLSGNSYNEQFF. The CDR3 coding sequence is TGTGCCAGCACTCTTAGCGGGAACTCCTACAATGAGCAGTTCTTC.

The chain combines TRBV11-2 with TRBJ2-1, with TRBD2 as a possible D gene (6 bases). Trimming removed 5 bases from V and 6 bases from J, with 14 bases in between. This CDR3 comprises 14 residues. Per the germline V gene, CDR1 is SGHAT and CDR2 is FQNNGV. CDR3 sequence: CASSPLRGSNEQFF. CDR3 sequence (DNA): TGTGCCAGCAGCCCACTACGGGGGTCCAATGAGCAGTTCTTC.

V is TRBV6-5 and J is TRBJ1-4, with TRBD1 matching over 10 bases. The CDR3 totals 15 residues. The V segment lost 2 bases and the J segment 8 bases; nucleotides outside the gene matches: 5. Germline V gene data show CDR1 as MNHEY and CDR2 as SVGAGI. CDR3 in DNA: TGTGCCAGCAGTTACGCCGGGACAGGGGTAGAAAAACTGTTTTTT. It yields the protein CASSYAGTGVEKLFF.

The V and J genes are TRBV29-1 and TRBJ1-1; D not resolved. This CDR3 is built from 12 residues. V lost 1 base to trimming and J lost 6 bases, with 9 bases between them. The germline V gene has CDR1 SQVTM and CDR2 ANQGSEA. CDR3 nucleotides: TGCAGCGTTGAAGTGATCCGGGCTGAAGCTTTCTTT. This translates into CSVEVIRAEAFF. Variable domain in full (rest from reference TRBV29-1 and TRBJ1-1): SAVISQKPSRDICQRGTSLTIQCQVDSQVTMMFWYRQQPGQSLTLIATANQGSEATYESGFVIDKFPISRPNLTFSTLTVSNMSPEDSSIYLCSVEVIRAEAFFGQGTRLTVV.

The rearrangement joins TRBV19 to TRBJ2-1; D gene uncertain. The CDR3 consists of 11 residues. V was pared by 5 bases and J by 6 bases, with 5 bases between. Germline CDR1 LNHDA, CDR2 SQIVND (reference sequence). Here the CDR3 DNA reads TGTGCCAGTAGTCCCCTCAATGAGCAGTTCTTC. Amino acids: CASSPLNEQFF.

CDR3 in amino acids: CASSDRLYRGNSGNTIYF. CDR3 bases: TGTGCCAGCAGTGACCGACTATACAGGGGCAACTCTGGAAACACCATATATTTT. The chain links TRBV6-1 to TRBJ1-3; TRBD1 aligns across 7 bases. CDR3 length equals 18 residues. Germline V gene data show CDR1 as MNHNS and CDR2 as SASEGT. Trimming at V came to 3 bases and at J to 0 bases, leaving 11 bases not matched to a gene.

The CDR3, as DNA: TGTGCCAGCTTTATGGGAGGGAGAAGGGACAATGAGCAGTTCTTC. It is translated as CASFMGGRRDNEQFF. The V call is TRBV28, the J call TRBJ2-1, with 7 bases that match TRBD2. Unmatched junction bases numbered 12, after V lost 8 bases and J lost 5 bases. From germline, CDR1 is MDHEN and CDR2 SYDVKM. This CDR3 has 15 amino acids. Using reference TRBV28 and TRBJ2-1 for the parts outside the CDR3, the full variable domain is DVKVTQSSRYLVKRTGEKVFLECVQDMDHENMFWYRQDPGLGLRLIYFSYDVKMKEKGDIPEGYSVSREKKERFSLILESASTNQTSMYLCASFMGGRRDNEQFFGPGTRLTVL.

J is TRBJ1-2 and V is TRBV5-1, with 9 bases matching TRBD1. The junction had 11 bases not matched to a gene; V was cut back by 4 bases and J by 7 bases. The CDR3 covers 15 residues. Germline-derived CDR1 and CDR2 are SGHRS and YFSETQ. The CDR3 DNA is TGCGCCAGCAGCGGAGGACAGGGGAGGTTGAGTGGCTACACCTTC. Encoded protein: CASSGGQGRLSGYTF.

The chain employs TRBV10-1 and TRBJ2-2; possibly TRBD1 for D (6 bases). Trimming stripped 4 bases from V and 6 bases from J, with 12 bases between. Germline lookup yields CDR1 WNHNN and CDR2 SYGVQD (reference sequence). The CDR3 spans 14 residues. Here the CDR3 reads CASSAQGRAGELFF. CDR3 in DNA: TGCGCCAGCAGTGCACAGGGACGCGCCGGGGAGCTGTTTTTT.

This chain links TRBV28 with TRBJ2-7, with 7 bases lining up with TRBD1. The CDR3 is 15 residues long. Germline-derived CDR1 and CDR2 are MDHEN and SYDVKM. V gave up 6 bases and J gave up 5 bases; unmatched junction bases: 13. The CDR3 loop reads CASRYRDSQVHEQYF. In DNA form, the CDR3 reads TGTGCCAGCAGGTACAGGGACAGTCAGGTACACGAGCAGTACTTC.

CDR3 sequence (DNA): TGTGCCATCGAAGCGGGGGGGCGCCGGAACACCGGGGAGCTGTTTTTT. As protein: CAIEAGGRRNTGELFF. The rearrangement links TRBV11-3 to TRBJ2-2; 10 bases are a match to TRBD2. From germline, CDR1 is SGHNT and CDR2 YENEEA. This CDR3 contains 16 residues. J was trimmed by 1 base and V by 10 bases; bases with no gene match: 9.